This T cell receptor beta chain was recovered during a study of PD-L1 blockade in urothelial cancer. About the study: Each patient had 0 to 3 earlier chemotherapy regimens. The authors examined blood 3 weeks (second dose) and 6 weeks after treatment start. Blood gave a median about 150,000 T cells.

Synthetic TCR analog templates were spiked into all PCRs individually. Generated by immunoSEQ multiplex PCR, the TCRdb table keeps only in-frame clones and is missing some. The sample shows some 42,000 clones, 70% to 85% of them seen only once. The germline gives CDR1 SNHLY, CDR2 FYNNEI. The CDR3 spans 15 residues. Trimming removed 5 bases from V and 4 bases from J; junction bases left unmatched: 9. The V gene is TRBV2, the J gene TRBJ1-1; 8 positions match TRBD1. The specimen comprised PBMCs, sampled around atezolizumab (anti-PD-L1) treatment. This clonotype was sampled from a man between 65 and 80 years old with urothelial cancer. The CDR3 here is CASSQTTGGGTEAFF. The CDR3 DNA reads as TGTGCCAGCAGTCAAACCACAGGGGGAGGCACTGAAGCTTTCTTT.